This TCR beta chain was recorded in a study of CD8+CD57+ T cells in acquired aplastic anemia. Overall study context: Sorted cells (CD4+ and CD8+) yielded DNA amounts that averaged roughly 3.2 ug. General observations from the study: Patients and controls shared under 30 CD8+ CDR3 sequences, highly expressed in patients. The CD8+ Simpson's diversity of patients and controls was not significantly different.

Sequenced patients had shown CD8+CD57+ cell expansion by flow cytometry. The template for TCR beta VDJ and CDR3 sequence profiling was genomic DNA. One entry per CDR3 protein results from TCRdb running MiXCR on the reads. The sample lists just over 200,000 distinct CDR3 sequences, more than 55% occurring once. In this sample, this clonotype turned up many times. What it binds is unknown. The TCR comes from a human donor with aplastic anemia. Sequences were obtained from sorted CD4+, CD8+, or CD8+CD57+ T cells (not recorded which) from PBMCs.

The CDR3 here is CASSQDRKGGPPYEQYF. Written as DNA, the CDR3 is TGTGCCAGCAGCCAAGATAGGAAAGGGGGCCCCCCCTACGAGCAGTACTTC. This sequence joins TRBV14 and TRBJ2-7; 7 positions agree with TRBD1. Germline-derived CDR1 and CDR2 are SGHDN and FVKESK. The CDR3 totals 17 residues. The V segment lost 0 bases and the J segment 2 bases; nucleotides outside the gene matches: 10. The whole variable domain, filled in from reference TRBV14 and TRBJ2-7, reads EAGVTQFPSHSVIEKGQTVTLRCDPISGHDNLYWYRRVMGKEIKFLLHFVKESKQDESGMPNNRFLAERTGGTYSTLKVQPAELEDSGVYFCASSQDRKGGPPYEQYFGPGTRLTVT.